These T cell receptor beta chains were read from a single sample in a study of response to subunit inactivated influenza vaccine. TCRdb independently ran MiXCR on the RT-PCR reads; one entry per CDR3 protein. The top ten hold about an eighth of the sample, which has hundreds of thousands of distinct CDR3 sequences, 10% to 11% seen once. The sequencing here drew on PBMCs from blood, taken about 40 days after vaccination. These receptors were obtained from a middle-aged man who received an inactivated influenza vaccine. The CDR3 runs from the conserved cysteine through the conserved F or W. A D gene is named only where the DNA matches it firmly. Part of the rows lack a size; the others show once, few, many or a class for expanded clones.

clone_size	d_call	v_call	cdr3_length	j_call	cdr3_aa	cdr3_nt
.	.	TRBV7-9	14	TRBJ2-5	CASSLGQGKKTQYF	TGTGCCAGCAGCTTAGGGCAGGGCAAGAAGACCCAGTACTTC
many	TRBD2	TRBV20-1	16	TRBJ2-3	CSARDLRGRAGYTQYF	TGCAGTGCTAGAGATCTCCGTGGGAGGGCCGGTTATACGCAGTATTTT
.	.	TRBV20-1	13	TRBJ2-3	CSADSRETDTQYF	TGCAGTGCGGACTCCCGGGAGACAGATACGCAGTATTTT
few	TRBD1	TRBV10-2	14	TRBJ1-1	CASWKDRTNTEAFF	TGCGCCAGCTGGAAGGACAGGACGAACACTGAAGCTTTCTTT
few	.	TRBV4-3	16	TRBJ1-6	CASSQENGGSNSPLHF	TGCGCCAGCAGCCAAGAAAACGGGGGGAGCAATTCACCCCTCCACTTT
many	.	TRBV5-6	14	TRBJ2-2	CASSLNRNTGELFF	TGTGCCAGCAGCTTGAACAGGAACACCGGGGAGCTGTTTTTT
.	TRBD1	TRBV4-3	15	TRBJ2-2	CASSHTNRGPGELFF	TGCGCCAGCAGCCACACGAACAGGGGGCCTGGGGAGCTGTTTTTT
few	.	TRBV12-3/TRBV12-4	12	TRBJ2-7	CASSPDRYEQYF	TGTGCCAGCAGTCCCGACCGCTACGAGCAGTACTTC
many	TRBD1	TRBV7-6	15	TRBJ2-1	CASSPGTGAYNEQFF	TGTGCCAGCAGCCCCGGGACAGGGGCCTACAATGAGCAGTTCTTC
.	.	TRBV9	15	TRBJ2-1	CASSEGRWAYNEQFF	TGTGCCAGCAGCGAGGGACGCTGGGCCTACAATGAGCAGTTCTTC
.	.	TRBV20-1	13	TRBJ2-5	CSASKRVQETQYF	TGCAGTGCTTCGAAGCGGGTCCAAGAGACCCAGTACTTC
few	TRBD2	TRBV6-2/TRBV6-3	18	TRBJ2-5	CASSPISGTSGILETQYF	TGTGCCAGCAGCCCAATCTCCGGGACTAGCGGGATTTTGGAGACCCAGTACTTC
.	TRBD2	TRBV20-1	14	TRBJ2-7	CSARNPAGFYEQYF	TGCAGTGCTAGAAATCCAGCGGGGTTCTACGAGCAGTACTTC
few	TRBD1	TRBV4-2	17	TRBJ1-6	CASTQRGGGSYNSPLHF	TGTGCCAGCACCCAAAGAGGGGGCGGCTCCTATAATTCACCCCTCCACTTT
many	.	TRBV12-3/TRBV12-4	14	TRBJ2-7	CASSLAGVYYEQYF	TGTGCCAGCAGTTTAGCGGGAGTGTACTACGAGCAGTACTTC
few	.	TRBV5-1	16	TRBJ2-6	CASSLAEVRGANVLTF	TGCGCCAGCAGCTTGGCCGAGGTGAGAGGGGCCAACGTCCTGACTTTC
.	TRBD1	TRBV7-2	15	TRBJ2-1	CASSLTGTGNNEQFF	TGTGCCAGCAGCTTAACCGGGACAGGGAACAATGAGCAGTTCTTC
few	TRBD2	TRBV7-9	13	TRBJ2-1	CGGTSGSRNEQFF	TGCGGGGGCACTAGCGGGAGTCGAAATGAGCAGTTCTTC
few	TRBD2	TRBV7-2	17	TRBJ2-2	CASSPTRGEPNTGELFF	TGTGCCAGCAGCCCCACGCGGGGGGAACCGAACACCGGGGAGCTGTTTTTT
many	.	TRBV20-1	13	TRBJ2-4	CSAVGGRENIQYF	TGCAGTGCTGTGGGGGGTCGGGAAAACATTCAGTACTTC
.	TRBD2	TRBV5-1	16	TRBJ2-1	CASSLPSGRAINEQFF	TGCGCCAGCAGCTTACCTAGCGGGAGGGCCATCAATGAGCAGTTCTTC
many	TRBD1	TRBV29-1	16	TRBJ2-7	CSVVGATGKFSYEQYF	TGCAGCGTTGTGGGAGCGACAGGGAAATTCTCCTACGAGCAGTACTTC
few	TRBD2	TRBV7-2	16	TRBJ2-1	CASSQSQAGGLAQQFF	TGTGCCAGCAGCCAGAGTCAAGCGGGGGGACTTGCCCAGCAGTTCTTC
many	.	TRBV6-1	14	TRBJ1-2	CASRPRQDHYGYTF	TGTGCCAGCAGACCTCGACAGGACCACTATGGCTACACCTTC
.	TRBD1	TRBV15	14	TRBJ2-1	CATSRGQGWNEQFF	TGTGCCACCAGCAGAGGACAGGGCTGGAATGAGCAGTTCTTC
.	.	TRBV10-3	16	TRBJ2-5	CAISETPVSVGETQYF	TGTGCCATCAGTGAAACACCGGTTTCGGTAGGAGAGACCCAGTACTTC
.	.	TRBV19	13	TRBJ2-7	CASSIRDSLEQYF	TGTGCCAGTAGTATACGGGATTCGCTCGAGCAGTACTTC
many	.	TRBV28	15	TRBJ1-5	CASSREGVENQPQHF	TGTGCCAGCAGCCGCGAGGGGGTAGAAAATCAGCCCCAGCATTTT
many	TRBD1	TRBV20-1	14	TRBJ2-1	CSARGQTGSNEQFF	TGCAGTGCTAGGGGACAGACAGGGTCAAATGAGCAGTTCTTC
few	TRBD1	TRBV12-3/TRBV12-4	14	TRBJ1-4	CASRTGTANEKLFF	TGTGCCAGCAGAACCGGGACAGCTAATGAAAAACTGTTTTTT
few	.	TRBV27	13	TRBJ2-1	CASSMLASYEQFF	TGTGCCAGCAGTATGTTGGCGAGTTATGAGCAGTTCTTC
.	.	TRBV7-8	19	TRBJ2-3	CASSAGTLLSYASTDTQYF	TGTGCCAGCAGCGCAGGGACTCTCCTATCATACGCTAGCACAGATACGCAGTATTTT
many	.	TRBV7-2	15	TRBJ2-7	CASSLGIADHYEQYF	TGTGCCAGCAGCCTTGGGATAGCGGACCACTACGAGCAGTACTTC
many	TRBD2	TRBV12-3/TRBV12-4	12	TRBJ2-5	CASSLTSGGQNF	TGTGCCAGCAGTTTAACTAGCGGGGGTCAGAACTTC
.	TRBD2	TRBV18	15	TRBJ2-7	CASSPSGGNPYEQYF	TGTGCCAGCTCACCAAGCGGGGGGAACCCCTACGAGCAGTACTTC
few	.	TRBV20-1	11	TRBJ2-7	CSAATPLGQYF	TGCAGTGCTGCGACACCTTTGGGGCAGTACTTC
.	.	TRBV15	16	TRBJ2-1	CATRLHRASKGNEQFF	TGTGCCACCAGATTACACCGGGCCTCGAAAGGCAATGAGCAGTTCTTC
many	TRBD1	TRBV18	15	TRBJ2-7	CASSNQGTGAYEQYF	TGTGCCAGCTCGAACCAAGGGACAGGGGCCTACGAGCAGTACTTC
few	TRBD1	TRBV20-1	15	TRBJ2-1	CSANPGQGGSREQFF	TGCAGTGCCAACCCTGGACAGGGCGGATCCCGTGAGCAGTTCTTC
.	.	TRBV7-9	11	TRBJ2-1	CASSLGLTQFF	TGTGCCAGCAGCCTGGGACTCACTCAGTTCTTC
few	TRBD2	TRBV7-9	15	TRBJ2-3	CASSLVSGITDTQYF	TGTGCCAGCAGCTTAGTTAGCGGGATCACAGATACGCAGTATTTT
many	TRBD1	TRBV25-1	16	TRBJ2-7	CASSEAGTGSTYEQYF	TGTGCCAGCAGTGAAGCCGGGACAGGCTCAACCTACGAGCAGTACTTC
few	TRBD2	TRBV5-1	17	TRBJ2-1	CASSLAPTSGGYNEQFF	TGCGCCAGCAGCTTGGCCCCAACTAGCGGGGGTTACAATGAGCAGTTCTTC
many	TRBD1	TRBV12-3/TRBV12-4	16	TRBJ1-5	CASSTEYLTGGQPQHF	TGTGCCAGCAGCACCGAATATCTGACAGGGGGACAGCCCCAGCATTTT
few	.	TRBV18	16	TRBJ1-5	CASSPSVVDSNQPQHF	TGTGCCAGCTCACCAAGCGTCGTCGACAGCAATCAGCCCCAGCATTTT
.	.	TRBV12-3/TRBV12-4	14	TRBJ2-2	CASSNAANTGELFF	TGTGCCAGCAGTAACGCTGCGAACACCGGGGAGCTGTTTTTT
few	.	TRBV7-9	13	TRBJ2-3	CASSLDGGDTQYF	TGTGCCAGCAGCTTAGATGGCGGTGATACGCAGTATTTT
.	.	TRBV2	15	TRBJ2-5	CASSDQGLRGETQYF	TGTGCCAGCAGTGACCAGGGGTTACGGGGAGAGACCCAGTACTTC
many	TRBD1	TRBV5-6	17	TRBJ2-5	CASSHVGQGGGQETQYF	TGTGCCAGCAGCCACGTGGGACAGGGAGGGGGGCAAGAGACCCAGTACTTC
few	TRBD2	TRBV6-1	13	TRBJ2-1	CATSDSGLNEQFF	TGTGCCACTTCGGATAGCGGGTTAAATGAGCAGTTCTTC
few	.	TRBV20-1	16	TRBJ1-4	CSARDIGKPENEKLFF	TGCAGTGCTAGAGATATAGGGAAACCGGAGAACGAAAAACTGTTTTTT
.	TRBD1	TRBV20-1	15	TRBJ2-6	CSARVQGSRANVLTF	TGCAGTGCTAGAGTACAGGGGAGCCGGGCCAACGTCCTGACTTTC
few	TRBD2	TRBV10-3	13	TRBJ2-1	CATGWTSVNEQFF	TGTGCCACCGGGTGGACTAGCGTTAATGAGCAGTTCTTC
few	.	TRBV20-1	12	TRBJ1-1	CSASYRNTEAFF	TGCAGTGCTAGTTATCGGAACACTGAAGCTTTCTTT
.	.	TRBV7-2	14	TRBJ2-7	CASSLGGGPKGQYF	TGTGCCAGCAGCTTAGGCGGGGGCCCCAAGGGGCAGTACTTC
few	TRBD2	TRBV5-1	15	TRBJ2-7	CASSLRSSGAYEQYF	TGCGCCAGCAGCTTGAGGTCTAGCGGGGCCTACGAGCAGTACTTC
few	.	TRBV6-6	12	TRBJ2-3	CASSYAVDTQYF	TGTGCCAGCAGTTACGCAGTTGATACGCAGTATTTT
few	TRBD2	TRBV6-2/TRBV6-3	16	TRBJ2-1	CASTYGREWSYNEQFF	TGTGCCAGCACCTACGGGCGGGAGTGGTCCTACAATGAGCAGTTCTTC
many	.	TRBV12-3/TRBV12-4	14	TRBJ2-1	CASSTRTEYNEQFF	TGTGCCAGCAGTACCCGGACAGAGTACAATGAGCAGTTCTTC